Following are 21 T cell receptor beta chains from one sample sequenced in a study of T cell repertoires in cytomegalovirus infection. TCRdb reprocessed the reads via MiXCR and lists one record per CDR3 protein. The repertoire includes approximately 550,000 distinct CDR3 sequences, more than 15% of them detected once, and approximately 24% sits in the top ten. Sequencing input: CD8+ T cells from PBMCs. These receptors came from a human donor in good health (CMV status not recorded). Some clones in this sample may be carry-over from other donors' samples.

In DNA form, the CDR3 reads TGTGCCAGCAGCTCCGGACAGGGTGCGGGTCGAGAGACCCAGTACTTC. The encoded protein is CASSSGQGAGRETQYF. The chain employs TRBV7-6 and TRBJ2-5, with 8 positions matching TRBD1. The V segment lost 4 bases and the J segment 4 bases; nucleotides outside the gene matches: 11. The CDR3 runs 16 residues. Germline V gives CDR1 SGHVS, CDR2 FNYEAQ. The variable domain in full, with the rest retrieved from reference TRBV7-6 and TRBJ2-5, is GAGVSQSPRYKVTKRGQDVALRCDPISGHVSLYWYRQALGQGPEFLTYFNYEAQQDKSGLPNDRFSAERPEGSISTLTIQRTEQRDSAMYRCASSSGQGAGRETQYFGPGTRLLVL.

The rearrangement uses TRBV5-4 and TRBJ1-2, with no clear D. Germline loops: CDR1 SGHNT, CDR2 YYREEE (reference sequence). V was clipped by 5 bases and J by 1 base, with 6 bases between them. CDR3 size: 12 residues. This CDR3 reads CASRGINYGYTF. The CDR3 bases are TGTGCCAGCAGGGGTATTAACTATGGCTACACCTTC.

In this sample, this clonotype turned up many times. The chain joins TRBV7-6 to TRBJ2-1; D is uncertain. The CDR3 is 12 residues long. Deletions cut 5 bases from V and 7 bases from J, with 9 bases between. Germline loops: CDR1 SGHVS, CDR2 FNYEAQ. The CDR3 spells CASSPQENEQFF. CDR3 bases: TGTGCCAGCAGCCCTCAAGAAAATGAGCAGTTCTTC.

The rearrangement uses TRBV4-2 and TRBJ1-5, with no clear D. With 0 bases removed from V and 1 base from J, the gap between germline ends came to 10 bases. CDR1 is LGHNA and CDR2 is YNFKEQ in the germline V gene. This CDR3 contains 16 residues. CDR3 residues: CASSQEAGWSNQPQHF. The CDR3 DNA sequence: TGTGCCAGCAGCCAAGAGGCGGGATGGAGCAATCAGCCCCAGCATTTT.

The CDR3 spells CASSPFWTGYEQYF. The DNA of the CDR3 is TGCGCCAGCAGCCCTTTTTGGACAGGCTACGAGCAGTACTTC. The rearrangement links TRBV4-1 to TRBJ2-7; TRBD1 agrees at 7 bases. This CDR3 spans 14 amino acids. Germline V gene sequence: CDR1 MGHRA, CDR2 YSYEKL. The V gene end was trimmed by 4 bases and the J gene end by 3 bases; junction bases not matched to a gene: 6.

This clonotype was seen a few times. The chain recombines TRBV7-9 with TRBJ2-7; 8 bases are shared with TRBD1. Per the germline V gene, CDR1 is SEHNR and CDR2 is FQNEAQ (reference sequence). The CDR3 sequence is 13 residues long. V was pared by 4 bases and J by 7 bases, with 6 bases of the junction left unmatched. The CDR3 region is CASSSQGAREQYF. CDR3 sequence (DNA): TGTGCCAGCAGCTCGCAGGGGGCAAGAGAGCAGTACTTC.

This clonotype was recorded at least ten times. This chain links TRBV15 with TRBJ1-1, with a possible D match to TRBD1 (6 bases). Trimming took off 0 bases at V and 1 base at J, with 9 bases between the two ends. CDR3 size: 15 residues. Germline V gene sequence: CDR1 LNHNV, CDR2 YYDKDF (reference sequence). CDR3 region: CATSRERGRNTEAFF. CDR3 bases: TGTGCCACCAGCAGAGAAAGGGGGAGGAACACTGAAGCTTTCTTT.

Ten or more counts support this clonotype. V is TRBV12-3 or TRBV12-4 and J is TRBJ2-1; 8 positions agree with TRBD1. This CDR3 has 16 amino acids. V shed 6 bases and J 5 bases; nucleotides not matched to a gene: 12. The CDR3 DNA is TGTGCCAGCAGCCCTGATACAGGGGGGTTCGACAATGAGCAGTTCTTC. It codes for CASSPDTGGFDNEQFF.

This clonotype came up a few times. The gene calls are TRBV24-1 and TRBJ2-3; 10 nucleotides align to TRBD2. J was trimmed by 3 bases and V by 2 bases; bases with no gene match: 7. The germline V gene has CDR1 KGHDR and CDR2 SFDVKD. CDR3 size: 17 residues. In DNA, the CDR3 is TGTGCCACCAGTGATTGGCCTAGCGGGAGCCAAACAGATACGCAGTATTTT. The encoded protein is CATSDWPSGSQTDTQYF.

For this clonotype: A much larger clone lies one base from this, so it may be a read error. This likely comes from a read error, as the CDR3 has no conserved phenylalanine or tryptophan at its end. This rearrangement joins TRBV11-2 to TRBJ2-1; perhaps TRBD1 as D (5 bases). Germline CDR1 and CDR2: SGHAT and FQNNGV. The CDR3 consists of 14 residues. V was shortened by 4 bases and J by 7 bases, with 14 bases between the two germline ends. The CDR3 sequence: CASSSWGLGNEQFL. The CDR3 bases are TGTGCCAGCAGCTCCTGGGGCCTAGGGAATGAGCAGTTCTTA.

This clonotype was recorded many times. Here the CDR3 reads CASSYSGPHLGTEAFF. The CDR3 DNA follows: TGTGCCAGCAGTTACTCGGGGCCGCACCTCGGCACTGAAGCTTTCTTT. The V gene is TRBV6-5, the J gene TRBJ1-1, with D possibly TRBD1 on 5 matching bases. Trimming cost V 0 bases and J 4 bases, with 15 bases left between them. The CDR3 is 16 amino acids. Germline V CDR1 and CDR2: MNHEY, SVGAGI.

This clonotype has at least ten counts. CDR3 nucleotides: TGTGCCAGCAGACCCGAGGGAGCCGGGCTCCAAGAGACCCAGTACTTC. It yields the protein CASRPEGAGLQETQYF. This sequence joins TRBV12-3 or TRBV12-4 and TRBJ2-5; tentatively, D is TRBD2 (5 bases). The CDR3 covers 16 residues. Trimming pared 6 bases from V and 1 base from J, leaving 18 bases between.

This clonotype was counted only a few times. This chain connects TRBV12-5 to TRBJ2-5; 7 nucleotides align to TRBD1. J was trimmed by 1 base and V by 3 bases; bases with no gene match: 5. Germline V gene data show CDR1 as LGHNT and CDR2 as FRNRAP. This CDR3 is 15 amino acids long. The CDR3 protein is CASGFLQGIQETQYF. The DNA for the CDR3 is TGTGCTAGTGGTTTTTTACAGGGGATCCAAGAGACCCAGTACTTC.

This clonotype has just a few counts. The V gene is TRBV27, the J gene TRBJ2-1, with TRBD2 as a possible D gene (7 bases). Trimming cost V 10 bases and J 9 bases, with 13 bases left between them. This CDR3 contains 11 residues. Germline V gene data show CDR1 as MNHEY and CDR2 as SMNVEV (reference sequence). The CDR3 loop reads CATLGGGEQFF. CDR3 in DNA: TGTGCCACCTTAGGGGGGGGTGAGCAGTTCTTC.

The V gene is TRBV5-4, the J gene TRBJ1-1; D is ambiguous. The CDR3 runs 15 residues. The germline V and J ends were trimmed by 4 bases and 2 bases, with 15 bases remaining between them. Germline-derived CDR1 and CDR2 are SGHNT and YYREEE (reference sequence). In DNA form, the CDR3 reads TGTGCCAGCAGCACACCGGCGGAGCTTAACACTGAAGCTTTCTTT. Its translation is CASSTPAELNTEAFF. Supplemented by reference TRBV5-4 and TRBJ1-1, the full variable domain reads ETGVTQSPTHLIKTRGQQVTLRCSSQSGHNTVSWYQQALGQGPQFIFQYYREEENGRGNFPPRFSGLQFPNYSSELNVNALELDDSALYLCASSTPAELNTEAFFGQGTRLTVV.

This clonotype was seen at least ten times. The V call is TRBV10-3, the J call TRBJ2-7, with a weak D call TRBD2 (5 bases). Germline V gives CDR1 ENHRY, CDR2 SYGVKD. The CDR3 runs to 17 residues. V was cut by 4 bases and J by 7 bases, with 26 bases left in between. The CDR3 coding sequence is TGTGCCATCAGTGTGCGAAGCTTGGCGAGCGGCAATTTGGAGCAGTACTTC. Translation gives CAISVRSLASGNLEQYF.

This clonotype has a handful of counts. V is TRBV29-1 and J is TRBJ2-5; 7 bases align to TRBD1. Germline trimming cut 2 bases from V and 5 bases from J; bases unmatched to any gene: 8. This CDR3 spans 14 amino acids. The germline CDR1 and CDR2 sequences are SQVTM and ANQGSEA. In nucleotides, the CDR3 is TGCAGCGTTGAAACAGGGGATTCACGGGAGACCCAGTACTTC. Residues: CSVETGDSRETQYF.

This clonotype was counted ten times or more. The chain uses TRBV11-2 and TRBJ2-5; TRBD2 agrees at 9 bases. This CDR3 spans 14 amino acids. J was trimmed by 0 bases and V by 7 bases; bases with no gene match: 3. Germline CDR1 is SGHAT and CDR2 is FQNNGV. Here the CDR3 reads CASTSGMYQETQYF. The CDR3 region has the DNA TGTGCCAGCACTAGCGGGATGTACCAAGAGACCCAGTACTTC.

The CDR3: CSVEVVSNEQFF. The CDR3 region has the DNA TGCAGCGTTGAAGTGGTAAGCAATGAGCAGTTCTTC. The V gene is TRBV29-1, the J gene TRBJ2-1; D ambiguous. The CDR3 loop spans 12 amino acids. V lost 1 base to trimming and J lost 6 bases, with 7 bases between them. Germline loops: CDR1 SQVTM, CDR2 ANQGSEA.

This clonotype was seen repeatedly, ten times or more. The V call is TRBV7-9, the J call TRBJ2-5; no firm D call. CDR3 size: 13 residues. Germline CDR1 SEHNR, CDR2 FQNEAQ (reference sequence). V was pared by 7 bases and J by 3 bases, with 12 bases between. The CDR3 loop is CASTRWQEETQYF. The CDR3 DNA sequence: TGTGCCAGCACCCGGTGGCAGGAAGAGACCCAGTACTTC.

This clonotype was seen ten or more times. The chain has TRBV27 and TRBJ1-2; D remains unclear. Trimming removed 4 bases at V and 3 bases at J, with 15 bases between. The CDR3 has 15 residues. CDR1 is MNHEY, CDR2 SMNVEV, per germline (reference sequence). The DNA for the CDR3 is TGTGCCAGCAGTTCGGGAGGGAGCGGGCACTATGGCTACACCTTC. It encodes CASSSGGSGHYGYTF.